Below are 2 T cell receptor beta chains sequenced from a single sample in a study of T cell changes during pregnancy in multiple sclerosis. Using immunoSEQ multiplex PCR, the repertoire was profiled, and TCRdb retains in-frame clones only, with some absent. This sample carries about 38,000 clones, more than 70% of them seen once, and the ten largest clones take 6% to 7.5%. The sequences come from CD8+ T cells from peripheral blood mononuclear cells, collected in the third trimester of pregnancy. The receptors were gathered from a female donor with multiple sclerosis, enrolled in a pregnancy study.

V usage is TRBV5-4 and J usage is TRBJ1-2; TRBD1 agrees at 8 bases. The CDR3 runs to 15 residues. With 4 bases clipped from V and 8 bases from J, the junction kept 13 bases outside the gene matches. The germline CDR1 and CDR2 sequences are SGHNT and YYREEE (reference sequence). Here the CDR3 reads CASSRPGQGRGGYTF. CDR3 sequence (DNA): TGTGCCAGCAGCCGACCCGGACAGGGAAGAGGGGGCTACACCTTC.

The chain combines TRBV7-3 with TRBJ2-1; D is unresolved. The germline CDR1 and CDR2 sequences are SGHTA and FQGTGA. V was clipped by 5 bases and J by 0 bases, with 11 bases between them. CDR3 length: 15 amino acids. The CDR3 region has the DNA TGTGCCAGCAGCATAGGATACAGCTCCTACAATGAGCAGTTCTTC. It is translated as CASSIGYSSYNEQFF.